What follows is one T cell receptor beta chain and its context. The data belong to a study of blood T cell repertoires in COVID-19. Study in general: Whether acute or convalescent, the COVID-19 samples came from the United States, Italy and Spain.

This table comes from immunoSEQ multiplex PCR, and its TCRdb copy is limited to in-frame clones, with some not included. The profile shows roughly 200,000 clones, 80% to 85% of them singletons. This TCR came from a woman at least 80 years old with active or convalescent COVID-19. The sequencing input was peripheral blood.

The CDR3 DNA follows: TGTGCCAGCAGTTACTCGATGCTAGCGGGGGGGCAGATCACCGGGGAGCTGTTTTTT. Protein sequence: CASSYSMLAGGQITGELFF. The chain recombines TRBV6-2 or TRBV6-3 with TRBJ2-2, with TRBD2 identical over 12 bases. With 0 bases clipped from V and 4 bases from J, the junction kept 9 bases outside the gene matches. CDR1 MNHEY and CDR2 SVGEGT come from the germline V gene. CDR3 length: 19 residues.